A selection of T cell receptor beta chains follows, all from one sample in a study of beta chain features in type 1 diabetes. Sequencing was performed with immunoSEQ multiplex PCR; in TCRdb, only in-frame clones are kept and a portion is missing. The repertoire holds 20,000 to 30,000 clones, with almost 50% as singletons. The sequencing sample was made of stem cell memory CD4+ T cells from blood. The source is a man aged 30 to 45 with type 1 diabetes. The CDR3 runs from the conserved cysteine through the conserved F or W.

J | V | CDR3
TRBJ2-1 | TRBV5-1 | CASSPGGISYNEQFF
TRBJ1-1 | TRBV5-6 | CASSLKRIEAFF
TRBJ1-4 | TRBV2 | CATAGQVVEKLFF
TRBJ2-7 | TRBV11-3 | CASILGQALYEQYF
TRBJ2-5 | TRBV11-3 | CASSLGQGETQYF
TRBJ2-1 | TRBV7-2 | CASSDSSGYNEQFF
TRBJ1-1 | TRBV18 | CASSPATGLGNTEAFF
TRBJ2-3 | TRBV11-2 | CASSLRDNLDTQYF
TRBJ2-1 | TRBV19 | CASSIDLAGSYNEQFF
TRBJ2-3 | TRBV5-1 | CASSLGDNGDTQYF
TRBJ2-7 | TRBV27 | CASKLPGGAQQYF
TRBJ1-2 | TRBV18 | CASSPSGQGDGYTF
TRBJ2-7 | TRBV19 | CASSISRYLEQYF
TRBJ1-1 | TRBV18 | CASSPAGTGGLNTEAFF
TRBJ1-1 | TRBV19 | CASSPRLGTEAFF
TRBJ2-5 | TRBV18 | CASSRAGHQETQYF
TRBJ2-1 | TRBV5-1 | CASSPGQGLKSEQFF
TRBJ2-3 | TRBV29-1 | CSVARVGGTDTQYF
TRBJ1-5 | TRBV10-2 | CASSESGQGGSNQPQHF
TRBJ1-2 | TRBV6-1 | CASSPIATGNYGYTF
TRBJ1-5 | TRBV5-8 | CASSEQTGGYQPQHF
TRBJ2-7 | TRBV21-1 | CASSKKLERDRGYEQYF
TRBJ2-3 | TRBV6-5 | CASRLAGGGADTQYF
TRBJ2-5 | TRBV5-1 | CASSLGQGAQETQYF
TRBJ1-1 | TRBV6-1 | CASSEAGKSNTEAFF
TRBJ2-3 | TRBV11-3 | CASSLRREGLADTQYF
TRBJ2-7 | TRBV4-1 | CASSQDRSGGLRYEQYF
TRBJ2-2 | TRBV27 | CASSSLAGGHGGELFF
TRBJ2-3 | TRBV5-4 | CASSLSQGADTQYF
TRBJ2-4 | TRBV5-1 | CASTGTGAKNIQYF
TRBJ2-3 | TRBV28 | CDSSLSLAQGTDTQYF
TRBJ1-4 | TRBV2 | CASRQGAKKLFF
TRBJ2-3 | TRBV7-2 | CASSLRLAGGGTDTQYF
TRBJ2-5 | TRBV5-1 | CASSSDRLAGLETQYF
TRBJ2-3 | TRBV10-3 | CAISDRGARGTDTQYF
TRBJ2-3 | TRBV10-3 | CAIRVGGQGMGSTDTQYF
TRBJ2-5 | TRBV19 | CASYETQYF
- | TRBV7-2 | CASSLTRDRGRYEQYF
TRBJ2-7 | TRBV6-6 | CASSYGDSYEQYF
TRBJ2-7 | TRBV5-6 | CASSHQQGYEQYF
TRBJ1-5 | TRBV7-2 | CASSLVSGRFSNQPQHF
TRBJ1-6 | TRBV27 | CASWEASSPLHF
TRBJ2-1 | TRBV5-1 | CASSLAPGEAYNEQFF
TRBJ1-1 | TRBV11-3 | CASSFSGAASAFF
TRBJ2-3 | TRBV29-1 | CSVVSGWDTQYF
TRBJ1-2 | TRBV27 | CASSFGTGSANYGYTF
TRBJ2-7 | TRBV9 | CASSPTSGLYEQYF
TRBJ2-5 | TRBV6-6 | CASSYSGTGEETQYF
TRBJ2-1 | TRBV4-1 | CASSQDSGYNEQFF
TRBJ2-7 | TRBV5-1 | CASSLSTGDGFYEQYF
TRBJ2-6 | TRBV19 | CASTDSGGANVLTF
TRBJ1-6 | TRBV18 | CASTKEGKGSDSPLHF
TRBJ2-5 | TRBV11-2 | CASSPHLGGFETQYF
TRBJ2-7 | TRBV5-1 | CASSLAGDSRSYEQYF
TRBJ1-4 | TRBV2 | CASTRRATNEKLFF
TRBJ2-4 | TRBV19 | CASSATTLLAKNIQYF
TRBJ1-5 | TRBV19 | CASSHEGSNQPQHF